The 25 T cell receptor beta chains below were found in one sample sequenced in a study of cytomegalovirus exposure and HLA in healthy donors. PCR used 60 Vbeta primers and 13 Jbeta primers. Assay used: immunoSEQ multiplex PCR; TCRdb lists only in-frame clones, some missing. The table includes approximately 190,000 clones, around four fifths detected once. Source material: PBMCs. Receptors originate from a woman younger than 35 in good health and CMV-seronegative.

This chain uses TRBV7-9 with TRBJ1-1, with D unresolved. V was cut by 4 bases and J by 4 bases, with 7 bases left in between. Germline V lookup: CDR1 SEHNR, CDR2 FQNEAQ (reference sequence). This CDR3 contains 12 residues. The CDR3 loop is CASSSVFTEAFF. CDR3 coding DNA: TGTGCCAGCAGCTCCGTTTTCACTGAAGCTTTCTTT.

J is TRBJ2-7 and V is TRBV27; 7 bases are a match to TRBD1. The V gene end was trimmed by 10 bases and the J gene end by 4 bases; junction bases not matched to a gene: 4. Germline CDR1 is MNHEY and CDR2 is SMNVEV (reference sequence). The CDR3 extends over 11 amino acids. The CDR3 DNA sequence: TGTGCCACCCGACAGGGATACGAGCAGTACTTC. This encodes CATRQGYEQYF.

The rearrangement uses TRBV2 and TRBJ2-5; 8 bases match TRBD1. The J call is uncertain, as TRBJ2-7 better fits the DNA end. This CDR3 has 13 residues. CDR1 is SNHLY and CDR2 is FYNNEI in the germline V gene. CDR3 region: CATGQGLSYEQYF. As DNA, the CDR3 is TGTGCCACTGGACAGGGCCTTTCCTACGAGCAGTACTTC.

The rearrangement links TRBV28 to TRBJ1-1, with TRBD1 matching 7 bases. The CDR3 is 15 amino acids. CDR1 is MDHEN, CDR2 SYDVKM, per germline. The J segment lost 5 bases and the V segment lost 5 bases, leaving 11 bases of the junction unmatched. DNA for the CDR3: TGTGCCAGCAGTCCATCCGCCGGGACAGCAACTGAAGCTTTCTTT. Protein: CASSPSAGTATEAFF. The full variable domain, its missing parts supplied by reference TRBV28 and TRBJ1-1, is DVKVTQSSRYLVKRTGEKVFLECVQDMDHENMFWYRQDPGLGLRLIYFSYDVKMKEKGDIPEGYSVSREKKERFSLILESASTNQTSMYLCASSPSAGTATEAFFGQGTRLTVV.

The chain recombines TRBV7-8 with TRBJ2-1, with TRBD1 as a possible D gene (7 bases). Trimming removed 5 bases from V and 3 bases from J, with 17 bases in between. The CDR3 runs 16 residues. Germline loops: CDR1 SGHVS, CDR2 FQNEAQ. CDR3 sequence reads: CASSPGAGGFYNEQFF. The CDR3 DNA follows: TGTGCCAGCAGCCCGGGGGCAGGGGGGTTCTACAATGAGCAGTTCTTC.

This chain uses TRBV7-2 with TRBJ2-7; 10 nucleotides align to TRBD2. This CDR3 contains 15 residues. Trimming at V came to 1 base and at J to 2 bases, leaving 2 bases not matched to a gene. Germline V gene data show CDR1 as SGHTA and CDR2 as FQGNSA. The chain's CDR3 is CASSLVAGGTYEQYF. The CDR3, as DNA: TGTGCCAGCAGCTTAGTAGCGGGGGGTACCTACGAGCAGTACTTC.

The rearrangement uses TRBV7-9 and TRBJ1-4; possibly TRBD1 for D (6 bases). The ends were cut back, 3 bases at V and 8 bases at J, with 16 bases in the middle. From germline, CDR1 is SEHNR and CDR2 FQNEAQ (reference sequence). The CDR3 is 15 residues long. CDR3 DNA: TGTGCCAGCAGCTTCGACAGGTCGTTTGGAGAAAAACTGTTTTTT. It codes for CASSFDRSFGEKLFF.

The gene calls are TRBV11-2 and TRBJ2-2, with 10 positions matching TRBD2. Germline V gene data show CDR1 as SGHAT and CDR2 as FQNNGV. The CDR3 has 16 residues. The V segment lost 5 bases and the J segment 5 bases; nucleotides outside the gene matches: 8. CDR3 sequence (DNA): TGTGCCAGCAGCCCCATAGCGGGAGGAGGTACCGGGGAGCTGTTTTTT. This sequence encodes CASSPIAGGGTGELFF.

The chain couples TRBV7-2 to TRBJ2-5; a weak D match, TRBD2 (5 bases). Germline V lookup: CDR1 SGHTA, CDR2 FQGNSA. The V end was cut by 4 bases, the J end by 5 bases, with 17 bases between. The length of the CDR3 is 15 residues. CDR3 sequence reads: CASSSQAGRAETQYF. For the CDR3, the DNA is TGTGCCAGCAGCTCTCAGGCGGGCCGAGCTGAGACCCAGTACTTC.

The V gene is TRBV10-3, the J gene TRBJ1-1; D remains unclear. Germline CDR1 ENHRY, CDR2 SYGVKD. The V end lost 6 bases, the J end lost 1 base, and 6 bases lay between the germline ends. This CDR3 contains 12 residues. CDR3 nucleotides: TGTGCCATCAGGGGCCAGAACACTGAAGCTTTCTTT. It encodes CAIRGQNTEAFF.

The CDR3 protein is CASSSPGHGDALYEQYF. The CDR3 nucleotides read TGTGCCAGCAGCTCCCCCGGACACGGAGATGCCCTTTACGAGCAGTACTTC. V is TRBV5-6 and J is TRBJ2-7, with TRBD1 as a possible D gene (5 bases). V was cut by 3 bases and J by 4 bases, with 23 bases left in between. The CDR3 consists of 17 residues. Germline loops: CDR1 SGHDT, CDR2 YYEEEE.

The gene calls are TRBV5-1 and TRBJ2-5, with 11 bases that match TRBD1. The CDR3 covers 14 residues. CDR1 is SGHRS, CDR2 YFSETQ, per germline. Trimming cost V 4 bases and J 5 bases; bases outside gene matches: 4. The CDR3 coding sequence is TGCGCCAGCAGCACCGGACAGGGGGCTGAGACCCAGTACTTC. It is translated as CASSTGQGAETQYF. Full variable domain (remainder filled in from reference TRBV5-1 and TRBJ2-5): KAGVTQTPRYLIKTRGQQVTLSCSPISGHRSVSWYQQTPGQGLQFLFEYFSETQRNKGNFPGRFSGRQFSNSRSEMNVSTLELGDSALYLCASSTGQGAETQYFGPGTRLLVL.

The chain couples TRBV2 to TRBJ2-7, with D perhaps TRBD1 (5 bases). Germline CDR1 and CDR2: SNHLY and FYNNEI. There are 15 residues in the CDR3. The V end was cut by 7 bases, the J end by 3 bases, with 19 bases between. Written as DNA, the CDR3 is TGTGCCAGCATGTCAGGGCCGGCTTTCGACTACGAGCAGTACTTC. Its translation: CASMSGPAFDYEQYF.

The CDR3 sequence: CASSTRPRAYEQYF. The CDR3 nucleotides read TGTGCCAGCAGCACGCGACCCAGGGCCTACGAGCAGTACTTC. The V call is TRBV27, the J call TRBJ2-7; tentative D call: TRBD1 (5 bases). This CDR3 spans 14 amino acids. Trimming left V 6 bases short and J 2 bases short, with 14 bases between. Germline assignment: CDR1 MNHEY and CDR2 SMNVEV (reference sequence).

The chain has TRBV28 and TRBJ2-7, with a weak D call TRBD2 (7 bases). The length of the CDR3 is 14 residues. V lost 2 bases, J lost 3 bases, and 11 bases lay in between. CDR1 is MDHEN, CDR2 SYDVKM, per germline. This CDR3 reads CASSLGGANYEQYF. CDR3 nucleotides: TGTGCCAGCAGTTTAGGGGGGGCCAACTACGAGCAGTACTTC.

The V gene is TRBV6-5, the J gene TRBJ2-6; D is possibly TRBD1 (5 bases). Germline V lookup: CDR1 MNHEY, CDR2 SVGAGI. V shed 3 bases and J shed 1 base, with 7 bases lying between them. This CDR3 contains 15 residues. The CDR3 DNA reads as TGTGCCAGCAGTTATGACAGATCTGGGGCCAACGTCCTGACTTTC. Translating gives CASSYDRSGANVLTF.

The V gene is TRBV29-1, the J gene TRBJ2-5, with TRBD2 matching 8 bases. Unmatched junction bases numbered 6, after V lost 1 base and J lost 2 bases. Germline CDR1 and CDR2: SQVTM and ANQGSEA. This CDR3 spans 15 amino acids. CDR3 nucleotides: TGCAGCGTTGAAGGTTGGGCGGGGGGTCAAGAGACCCAGTACTTC. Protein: CSVEGWAGGQETQYF.

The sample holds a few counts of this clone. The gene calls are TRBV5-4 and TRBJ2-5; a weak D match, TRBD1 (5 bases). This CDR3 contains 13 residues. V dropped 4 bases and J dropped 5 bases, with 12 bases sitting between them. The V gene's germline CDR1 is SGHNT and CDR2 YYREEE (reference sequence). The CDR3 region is CASSTGTRETQYF. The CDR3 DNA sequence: TGTGCCAGCAGCACAGGAACGCGGGAGACCCAGTACTTC.

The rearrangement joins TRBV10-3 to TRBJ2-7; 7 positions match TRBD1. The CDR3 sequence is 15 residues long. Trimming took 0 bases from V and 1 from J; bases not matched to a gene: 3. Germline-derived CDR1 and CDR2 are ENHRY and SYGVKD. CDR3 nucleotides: TGTGCCATCAGTGAGTCTCGGGACAGTTCCTACGAGCAGTACTTC. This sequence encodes CAISESRDSSYEQYF.

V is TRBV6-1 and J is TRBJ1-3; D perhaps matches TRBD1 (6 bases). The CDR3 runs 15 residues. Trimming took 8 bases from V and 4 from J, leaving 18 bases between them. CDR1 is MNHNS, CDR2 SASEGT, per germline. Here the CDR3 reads CASRSAKGTGNTIYF. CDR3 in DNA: TGTGCCAGCCGTTCGGCCAAGGGGACAGGAAACACCATATATTTT.

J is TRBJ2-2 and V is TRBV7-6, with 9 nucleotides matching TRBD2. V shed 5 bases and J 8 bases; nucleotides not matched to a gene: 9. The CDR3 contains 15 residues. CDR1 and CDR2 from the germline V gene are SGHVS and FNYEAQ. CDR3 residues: CASSLSGGNGGELFF. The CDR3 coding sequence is TGTGCCAGCAGCCTTAGCGGGGGCAATGGAGGGGAGCTGTTTTTT.

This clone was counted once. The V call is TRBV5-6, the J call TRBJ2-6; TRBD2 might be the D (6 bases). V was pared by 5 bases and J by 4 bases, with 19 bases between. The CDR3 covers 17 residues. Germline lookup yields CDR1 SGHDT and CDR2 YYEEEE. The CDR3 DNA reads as TGTGCCAGCAGGAGGGGACTGCTGGTATCGGGGGCCAACGTCCTGACTTTC. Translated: CASRRGLLVSGANVLTF.

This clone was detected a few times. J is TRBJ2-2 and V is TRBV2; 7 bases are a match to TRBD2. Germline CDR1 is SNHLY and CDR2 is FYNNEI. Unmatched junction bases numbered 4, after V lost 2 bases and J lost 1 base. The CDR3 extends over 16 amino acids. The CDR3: CASSEWLAVNTGELFF. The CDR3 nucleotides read TGTGCCAGCAGTGAATGGCTAGCGGTGAACACCGGGGAGCTGTTTTTT.

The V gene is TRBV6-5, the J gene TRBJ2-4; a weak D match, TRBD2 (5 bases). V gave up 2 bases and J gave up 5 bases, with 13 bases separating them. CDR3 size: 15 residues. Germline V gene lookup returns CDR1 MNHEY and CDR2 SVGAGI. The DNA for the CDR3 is TGTGCCAGCAGTTACACGAGGGAGATGGAAAACATTCAGTACTTC. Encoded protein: CASSYTREMENIQYF.

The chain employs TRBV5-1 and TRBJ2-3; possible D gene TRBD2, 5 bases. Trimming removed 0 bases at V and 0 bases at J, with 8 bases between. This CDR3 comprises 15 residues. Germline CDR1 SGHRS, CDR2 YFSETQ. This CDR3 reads CASSLGTRSTDTQYF. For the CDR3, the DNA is TGCGCCAGCAGCTTGGGGACTCGTAGCACAGATACGCAGTATTTT.